The 19 T cell receptor beta chains listed next were all sequenced from one sample in a study of CD8+ T cells in alopecia areata. Extraction of RNA preceded its reverse transcription into cDNA, which served as the sequencing template. Assay: immunoSEQ multiplex PCR; the TCRdb copy retains only in-frame clones and omits some. The sample lists roughly 150,000 clones, 45% to 65% occurring once. Treatment noted: oral pan-JAK inhibitor, 5-10 mg twice daily. The sequenced sample was CD8+ T cells sorted from blood, obtained at week 4, from a patient treated with tofacitinib. All receptors come from a human donor with alopecia areata.

This clone was observed a few times. The chain uses TRBV7-2 and TRBJ2-7; 7 bases are a match to TRBD1. CDR1 and CDR2 from the germline V gene are SGHTA and FQGNSA. The J segment lost 4 bases and the V segment lost 5 bases, leaving 5 bases of the junction unmatched. This CDR3 contains 13 residues. As DNA, the CDR3 is TGTGCCAGCAGCCCAGTACAGGGGTACGAGCAGTACTTC. It yields the protein CASSPVQGYEQYF. Full variable domain (rest looked up from reference TRBV7-2 and TRBJ2-7): GAGVSQSPSNKVTEKGKDVELRCDPISGHTALYWYRQSLGQGLEFLIYFQGNSAPDKSGLPSDRFSAERTGGSVSTLTIQRTQQEDSAVYLCASSPVQGYEQYFGPGTRLTVT.

This rearrangement joins TRBV19 to TRBJ2-1, with 9 nucleotides matching TRBD1. V gave up 5 bases and J gave up 7 bases; unmatched junction bases: 12. The germline gives CDR1 LNHDA, CDR2 SQIVND (reference sequence). CDR3 length: 16 residues. CDR3 bases: TGTGCCAGTAGTTCCTGGACAGGGGATGGGATAAATGAGCAGTTCTTC. Its translation: CASSSWTGDGINEQFF.

This sequence joins TRBV6-1 and TRBJ2-7, with 11 bases aligning to TRBD1. Unmatched junction bases numbered 8, after V lost 6 bases and J lost 4 bases. Per the germline V gene, CDR1 is MNHNS and CDR2 is SASEGT. This CDR3 region has 15 residues. The CDR3 reads CASSEDRGLGYEQYF. CDR3 nucleotides: TGTGCCAGCAGCGAGGACAGGGGGCTCGGGTACGAGCAGTACTTC.

This chain links TRBV9 with TRBJ1-2; D is unclear. There are 15 residues in the CDR3. The germline V gene has CDR1 SGDLS and CDR2 YYNGEE. Between the trimmed V and J ends, which lost 2 bases and 3 bases, there was a span of 14 bases. Here the CDR3 reads CASSVSPGMDYGYTF. The CDR3 DNA reads as TGTGCCAGCAGCGTTTCCCCCGGGATGGACTATGGCTACACCTTC. Combining the CDR3 with reference TRBV9 and TRBJ1-2 gives the whole variable domain DSGVTQTPKHLITATGQRVTLRCSPRSGDLSVYWYQQSLDQGLQFLIQYYNGEERAKGNILERFSAQQFPDLHSELNLSSLELGDSALYFCASSVSPGMDYGYTFGSGTRLTVV.

The rearrangement uses TRBV4-3 and TRBJ2-5, with D possibly TRBD2 on 5 matching bases. This CDR3 spans 16 amino acids. Trimming cost V 0 bases and J 0 bases, with 11 bases left between them. Germline V gene lookup returns CDR1 LGHNA and CDR2 YSLEER. The CDR3: CASSQDLAVYQETQYF. The CDR3 nucleotides read TGCGCCAGCAGCCAAGATCTAGCAGTGTACCAAGAGACCCAGTACTTC.

The chain links TRBV29-1 to TRBJ2-3, with D unclear. The CDR3 extends over 13 amino acids. The V end was cut by 7 bases, the J end by 4 bases, with 15 bases between. From germline, CDR1 is SQVTM and CDR2 ANQGSEA. CDR3 protein: CSAQDGLSDTQYF. CDR3 coding DNA: TGCAGCGCCCAGGACGGTTTGTCAGATACGCAGTATTTT.

The chain combines TRBV5-1 with TRBJ1-2; D gene ambiguous. CDR3 length: 12 residues. Trimming stripped 1 base from V and 8 bases from J, with 9 bases between. Per the germline V gene, CDR1 is SGHRS and CDR2 is YFSETQ. CDR3 protein: CASSLYFEGYTF. CDR3 DNA sequence: TGCGCCAGCAGCTTGTACTTTGAAGGCTACACCTTC. Filled out from reference TRBV5-1 and TRBJ1-2, the complete variable domain reads KAGVTQTPRYLIKTRGQQVTLSCSPISGHRSVSWYQQTPGQGLQFLFEYFSETQRNKGNFPGRFSGRQFSNSRSEMNVSTLELGDSALYLCASSLYFEGYTFGSGTRLTVV.

J is TRBJ2-6 and V is TRBV5-1; D unresolved. Germline loops: CDR1 SGHRS, CDR2 YFSETQ. Trimming removed 6 bases from V and 0 bases from J, with 10 bases in between. This CDR3 comprises 15 residues. CDR3 protein: CASIETVSGANVLTF. The DNA of the CDR3 is TGCGCCAGCATAGAGACTGTCTCTGGGGCCAACGTCCTGACTTTC.

The chain employs TRBV5-1 and TRBJ2-2; D is unclear. Trimming stripped 1 base from V and 2 bases from J, with 6 bases between. CDR3 length equals 14 residues. CDR1 is SGHRS and CDR2 is YFSETQ in the germline V gene. CDR3 residues: CASSLYSNTGELFF. CDR3 bases: TGCGCCAGCAGCTTGTACAGCAACACCGGGGAGCTGTTTTTT.

V usage is TRBV27 and J usage is TRBJ1-1; D is unclear. Germline CDR1 reads MNHEY; CDR2 reads SMNVEV (reference sequence). V lost 7 bases, J lost 4 bases, and 16 bases lay in between. The CDR3 length is 14 residues. The DNA of the CDR3 is TGTGCCAGCACCCCTCTCGGGGAGAGCACTGAAGCTTTCTTT. This sequence encodes CASTPLGESTEAFF.

In its sample, this clone was seen a few times. This chain links TRBV29-1 with TRBJ2-1; D is uncertain. Per the germline V gene, CDR1 is SQVTM and CDR2 is ANQGSEA. The CDR3 consists of 12 residues. V lost 3 bases, J lost 7 bases, and 10 bases lay in between. CDR3 DNA sequence: TGCAGCGTTGATATCGTACTAAATGAGCAGTTCTTC. It specifies CSVDIVLNEQFF.

The chain links TRBV30 to TRBJ2-6, with a weak D call TRBD2 (6 bases). CDR1 and CDR2 from the germline V gene are GTSNPN and SVGIG (reference sequence). The CDR3 contains 17 residues. Trimming removed 0 bases from V and 0 bases from J, with 12 bases in between. In DNA, the CDR3 is TGTGCCTGGAGTGTCGACGGAGGGATCTCTGGGGCCAACGTCCTGACTTTC. This translates into CAWSVDGGISGANVLTF. Full variable domain (missing parts from reference TRBV30 and TRBJ2-6): SQTIHQWPATLVQPVGSPLSLECTVEGTSNPNLYWYRQAAGRGLQLLFYSVGIGQISSEVPQNLSASRPQDRQFILSSKKLLLSDSGFYLCAWSVDGGISGANVLTFGAGSRLTVL.

In this sample, this clone turned up once. The V and J genes are TRBV11-2 and TRBJ2-2; perhaps TRBD2 as D (7 bases). The CDR3 sequence is 17 residues long. V gave up 0 bases and J gave up 3 bases, with 14 bases separating them. Germline V gene lookup returns CDR1 SGHAT and CDR2 FQNNGV. CDR3 nucleotide sequence: TGTGCCAGCAGCTTAGATCTCGGGGGGCCTGACACCGGGGAGCTGTTTTTT. Translation gives CASSLDLGGPDTGELFF. Drawing the rest from reference TRBV11-2 and TRBJ2-2, the complete variable domain is EAGVAQSPRYKIIEKRQSVAFWCNPISGHATLYWYQQILGQGPKLLIQFQNNGVVDDSQLPKDRFSAERLKGVDSTLKIQPAKLEDSAVYLCASSLDLGGPDTGELFFGEGSRLTVL.

This sequence joins TRBV18 and TRBJ2-1; the match to TRBD1 covers 7 bases. The CDR3 length is 13 residues. In germline, CDR1 is KGHSH, CDR2 LQKENI. The junction had 4 bases not matched to a gene; V was cut back by 3 bases and J by 8 bases. The chain's CDR3 is CASSPEGGHEQFF. Written as DNA, the CDR3 is TGTGCCAGCTCACCTGAAGGGGGCCATGAGCAGTTCTTC.

The chain is built from TRBV29-1 and TRBJ2-1, with TRBD2 identical over 8 bases. Looked up from germline, CDR1 is SQVTM and CDR2 is ANQGSEA. The CDR3 runs 13 residues. Trimming took 6 bases from V and 8 from J; bases not matched to a gene: 9. CDR3 nucleotides: TGCAGCGTCCCCAGGACAGCGGGGGATGAGCAGTTCTTC. Protein sequence: CSVPRTAGDEQFF.

This chain connects TRBV27 to TRBJ1-1; D is perhaps TRBD1 (6 bases). The CDR3 has 15 residues. V was shortened by 0 bases and J by 9 bases, with 17 bases between the two germline ends. Germline CDR1 and CDR2: MNHEY and SMNVEV (reference sequence). The CDR3 here is CASSLSISNGDKAFF. The DNA for the CDR3 is TGTGCCAGCAGTTTATCGATTTCTAACGGGGACAAAGCTTTCTTT.

V and J are TRBV9 and TRBJ1-6, with D possibly TRBD1 on 5 matching bases. CDR1 is SGDLS and CDR2 is YYNGEE in the germline V gene. The CDR3 contains 15 residues. Trimming took 3 bases from V and 7 from J, leaving 14 bases between them. The CDR3 DNA reads as TGTGCCAGCAGCGCTTCGTGGGGCAGGAATTCACCCCTCCACTTT. Its translation: CASSASWGRNSPLHF.

The sample holds one count of this clone. This rearrangement joins TRBV6-5 to TRBJ1-1, with a weak D call TRBD1 (6 bases). The CDR3 consists of 12 residues. V lost 8 bases and J 8 bases, leaving 15 bases between the germline ends. Germline V CDR1 and CDR2: MNHEY, SVGAGI. This CDR3 is CASWNRGPEAFF. The CDR3 DNA reads TGTGCCAGCTGGAATCGGGGGCCAGAAGCTTTCTTT.

This clone was seen just once. This chain uses TRBV27 with TRBJ1-1; D not certain. V lost 11 bases, J lost 6 bases, and 16 bases lay in between. The germline V gene has CDR1 MNHEY and CDR2 SMNVEV (reference sequence). The length of the CDR3 is 12 residues. The DNA of the CDR3 is TGTGCCGCCGGTACAATCTGGCCTGAAGCTTTCTTT. Translation: CAAGTIWPEAFF.